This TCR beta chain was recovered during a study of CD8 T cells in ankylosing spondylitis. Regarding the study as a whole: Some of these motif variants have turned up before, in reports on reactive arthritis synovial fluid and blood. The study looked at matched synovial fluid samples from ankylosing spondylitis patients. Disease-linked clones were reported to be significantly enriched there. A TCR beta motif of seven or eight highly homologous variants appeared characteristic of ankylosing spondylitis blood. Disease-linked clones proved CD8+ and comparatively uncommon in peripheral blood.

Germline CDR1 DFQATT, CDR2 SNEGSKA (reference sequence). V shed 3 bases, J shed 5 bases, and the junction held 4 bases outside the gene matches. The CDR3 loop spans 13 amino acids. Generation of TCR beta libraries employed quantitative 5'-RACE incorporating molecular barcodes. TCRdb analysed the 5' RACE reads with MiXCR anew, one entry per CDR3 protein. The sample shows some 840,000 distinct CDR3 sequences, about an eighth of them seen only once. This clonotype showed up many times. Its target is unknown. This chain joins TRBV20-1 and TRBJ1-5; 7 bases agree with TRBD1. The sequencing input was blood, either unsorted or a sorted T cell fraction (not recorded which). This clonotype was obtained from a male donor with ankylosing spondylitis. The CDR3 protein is CSASRDRHQPQHF. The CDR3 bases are TGCAGTGCTAGCCGGGACAGACATCAGCCCCAGCATTTT.